The 21 T cell receptor beta chains listed next were all sequenced from one sample in a study of OX40 agonist ivuxolimab in advanced cancers. TCRdb keeps only in-frame clones here, not all; method: immunoSEQ multiplex PCR. The sample shows roughly 100,000 clones, roughly 95% of them seen only once. Specimen: CD4+ or CD8+ T cells sorted from blood, collected in a trial of the OX40 agonist ivuxolimab. The receptors derive from an adult with an advanced solid tumor such as melanoma, head and neck, liver or kidney cancer.

This rearrangement joins TRBV11-2 to TRBJ1-1; 9 bases map to TRBD1. There are 14 residues in the CDR3. Trimming removed 7 bases from V and 3 bases from J; junction bases left unmatched: 6. Per germline, CDR1 SGHAT and CDR2 FQNNGV. The chain's CDR3 is CASNRGRSDTEAFF. The CDR3, as DNA: TGTGCCAGCAACAGGGGGCGTTCGGACACTGAAGCTTTCTTT.

The chain joins TRBV4-2 to TRBJ2-7; D may correspond to TRBD1 or TRBD2 (5 bases each). V gave up 0 bases and J gave up 4 bases, with 10 bases separating them. The length of the CDR3 is 14 residues. Germline V gives CDR1 LGHNA, CDR2 YNFKEQ. CDR3 nucleotide sequence: TGTGCCAGCAGCCAAGATAGAGGGGAGTACGAGCAGTACTTC. Amino acids: CASSQDRGEYEQYF.

The V call is TRBV9, the J call TRBJ2-3; 8 bases fit TRBD2. CDR1 and CDR2 (germline): SGDLS, YYNGEE. With V trimmed by 0 bases and J by 0 bases, 3 bases remained unmatched. The CDR3 length is 16 residues. This chain's CDR3 is CASSVGLAPSTDTQYF. DNA for the CDR3: TGTGCCAGCAGCGTAGGACTAGCGCCTAGCACAGATACGCAGTATTTT.

This rearrangement joins TRBV10-3 to TRBJ2-7; 10 nucleotides agree with TRBD2. Germline-derived CDR1 and CDR2 are ENHRY and SYGVKD. CDR3 size: 17 residues. Trimming took 5 bases from V and 0 from J; bases not matched to a gene: 10. The DNA for the CDR3 is TGTGCCATCAGTACGACTAGCGGGTTGCAACTCTCCTACGAGCAGTACTTC. Protein: CAISTTSGLQLSYEQYF.

The chain recombines TRBV27 with TRBJ2-1, with 8 bases lining up with TRBD2. The CDR3 is 17 residues long. Per the germline V gene, CDR1 is MNHEY and CDR2 is SMNVEV (reference sequence). V lost 3 bases, J lost 3 bases, and 10 bases stayed unmatched. CDR3 protein: CASSFLPGTSLYNEQFF. Here the CDR3 DNA reads TGTGCCAGCAGTTTTCTCCCCGGGACTAGTCTCTACAATGAGCAGTTCTTC.

The chain joins TRBV29-1 to TRBJ1-3; D gene ambiguous. The CDR3 totals 13 residues. Trimming removed 7 bases from V and 0 bases from J, with 10 bases in between. The germline V gene has CDR1 SQVTM and CDR2 ANQGSEA. This chain's CDR3 is CSALKGSGNTIYF. The CDR3 bases are TGCAGCGCCCTCAAGGGCTCTGGAAACACCATATATTTT. The full variable domain, its missing parts supplied by reference TRBV29-1 and TRBJ1-3, is SAVISQKPSRDICQRGTSLTIQCQVDSQVTMMFWYRQQPGQSLTLIATANQGSEATYESGFVIDKFPISRPNLTFSTLTVSNMSPEDSSIYLCSALKGSGNTIYFGEGSWLTVV.

The chain links TRBV19 to TRBJ2-3, with D uncertain. This CDR3 comprises 17 residues. Germline-derived CDR1 and CDR2 are LNHDA and SQIVND (reference sequence). V was shortened by 4 bases and J by 0 bases, with 17 bases between the two germline ends. CDR3 region: CASSRSQETASTDTQYF. CDR3 nucleotides: TGTGCCAGTAGTAGATCGCAAGAAACCGCTAGCACAGATACGCAGTATTTT. The full variable domain, with the rest looked up from reference TRBV19 and TRBJ2-3, is DGGITQSPKYLFRKEGQNVTLSCEQNLNHDAMYWYRQDPGQGLRLIYYSQIVNDFQKGDIAEGYSVSREKKESFPLTVTSAQKNPTAFYLCASSRSQETASTDTQYFGPGTRLTVL.

V gene TRBV19 combines with J gene TRBJ1-1; weak D call: TRBD1 (5 bases). This CDR3 has 15 residues. Germline CDR1 LNHDA, CDR2 SQIVND (reference sequence). Trimming took 3 bases from V and 3 from J, leaving 14 bases between them. The CDR3 sequence: CASSMGRGGYTEAFF. The CDR3 bases are TGTGCCAGTAGTATGGGTCGGGGGGGTTACACTGAAGCTTTCTTT.

The rearrangement uses TRBV27 and TRBJ1-6; D possibly corresponds to TRBD1 (5 bases). Between the trimmed V and J ends, which lost 6 bases and 9 bases, there was a span of 9 bases. The CDR3 totals 12 residues. Germline lookup yields CDR1 MNHEY and CDR2 SMNVEV (reference sequence). The CDR3 protein is CASSLRGSPLHF. The CDR3 DNA sequence: TGTGCCAGCAGCCTGAGGGGTTCACCCCTCCACTTT.

This clone was recorded many times. J is TRBJ2-1 and V is TRBV5-1, with 10 positions matching TRBD2. Trimming removed 5 bases from V and 10 bases from J; junction bases left unmatched: 12. Germline V gives CDR1 SGHRS, CDR2 YFSETQ. The CDR3 contains 15 residues. Here the CDR3 reads CASSIAGGSNAEQFF. The DNA for the CDR3 is TGCGCCAGCAGTATAGCGGGGGGCTCCAATGCGGAGCAGTTCTTC.

This clone occurred once. J is TRBJ2-3 and V is TRBV11-2; weak D call: TRBD2 (6 bases). Germline V gene sequence: CDR1 SGHAT, CDR2 FQNNGV. Trimming removed 5 bases from V and 6 bases from J, with 18 bases in between. This CDR3 comprises 15 residues. The chain's CDR3 is CASSRGLYQPDTQYF. CDR3 DNA sequence: TGTGCCAGCAGCCGGGGACTCTACCAGCCGGATACGCAGTATTTT.

The V and J genes are TRBV28 and TRBJ2-3; TRBD1 agrees at 8 bases. Germline CDR1 and CDR2: MDHEN and SYDVKM. The CDR3 contains 18 residues. V dropped 1 base and J dropped 2; count of bases not matched to a gene: 11. The CDR3: CASSLLPPGTGPTDTQYF. DNA of the CDR3: TGTGCCAGCAGTTTATTGCCCCCCGGGACAGGCCCCACAGATACGCAGTATTTT.

This clone was counted a single time. The chain links TRBV11-2 to TRBJ1-1; D uncertain. The CDR3 has 16 amino acids. Trimming stripped 0 bases from V and 0 bases from J, with 11 bases between. CDR1 is SGHAT, CDR2 FQNNGV, per germline. The CDR3 DNA follows: TGTGCCAGCAGCTTAGAGGTGGGCAGACTGAACACTGAAGCTTTCTTT. It translates to CASSLEVGRLNTEAFF.

The genes are TRBV9 and TRBJ2-3, with D perhaps TRBD2 (5 bases). V lost 2 bases, J lost 2 bases, and 12 bases lay in between. This CDR3 has 15 amino acids. CDR1 and CDR2 from the germline V gene are SGDLS and YYNGEE. CDR3 nucleotide sequence: TGTGCCAGCAGCGTTTTCGGACTGAACACAGATACGCAGTATTTT. This encodes CASSVFGLNTDTQYF.

This chain uses TRBV7-8 with TRBJ2-7; D is possibly TRBD1 (5 bases). Per germline, CDR1 SGHVS and CDR2 FQNEAQ. The CDR3 spans 14 residues. Trimming left V 4 bases short and J 1 base short, with 11 bases between. As DNA, the CDR3 is TGTGCCAGCAGCTCGGCGACAGCGTCCTACGAGCAGTACTTC. Translating it yields CASSSATASYEQYF.

The chain couples TRBV11-2 to TRBJ2-3, with 7 bases identical to TRBD2. CDR1 is SGHAT, CDR2 FQNNGV, per germline. CDR3 size: 16 residues. Germline trimming cut 5 bases from V and 0 bases from J; bases unmatched to any gene: 8. The CDR3 protein is CASSNRLGGSTDTQYF. CDR3 sequence (DNA): TGTGCCAGCAGCAACAGGCTGGGGGGGAGCACAGATACGCAGTATTTT.

In this sample, this clone turned up once. One junction end does not reproduce the germline sequence, and a read error may be involved. The genes are TRBV6-1 and TRBJ1-2; a weak D match, TRBD1 (5 bases). The CDR3 totals 13 residues. Germline loops: CDR1 MNHNS, CDR2 SASEGT. CDR3 in amino acids: CASSEDRMGQVAF. For the CDR3, the DNA is TGTGCCAGCAGTGAAGACAGAATGGGGCAGGTAGCGTTC.

The V call is TRBV5-1, the J call TRBJ2-1; D uncertain. The CDR3 extends over 13 amino acids. Germline CDR1 is SGHRS and CDR2 is YFSETQ. Trimming left V 0 bases short and J 4 bases short, with 5 bases between. The CDR3 here is CASSLGQYNEQFF. CDR3 in DNA: TGCGCCAGCAGCTTGGGTCAATACAATGAGCAGTTCTTC.

This sequence joins TRBV29-1 and TRBJ2-7; TRBD1 or TRBD2 may be the D gene (5 bases each). The V end lost 5 bases, the J end lost 5 bases, and 16 bases lay between the germline ends. This CDR3 has 13 residues. Germline CDR1 is SQVTM and CDR2 is ANQGSEA. CDR3 sequence (DNA): TGCAGCGTTTGGGTTGAAATGGGGGACGAGCAGTACTTC. Its translation is CSVWVEMGDEQYF.

The V call is TRBV7-3, the J call TRBJ2-1; D may match TRBD1 or TRBD2 (5 bases each). Per germline, CDR1 SGHTA and CDR2 FQGTGA. Trimming took 5 bases from V and 9 from J, leaving 11 bases between them. This CDR3 has 12 amino acids. CDR3 nucleotide sequence: TGTGCCAGCAGCCTCGGGACCGGTGAGCAGTTCTTC. The encoded protein is CASSLGTGEQFF.

This chain joins TRBV27 and TRBJ1-4, with a weak D call TRBD1 (6 bases). CDR1 is MNHEY, CDR2 SMNVEV, per germline (reference sequence). The ends were cut back, 2 bases at V and 4 bases at J, with 14 bases in the middle. The CDR3 runs 16 residues. CDR3 DNA sequence: TGTGCCAGCAGTTTACGGCCGGGACAACTTAATGAAAAACTGTTTTTT. Its protein is CASSLRPGQLNEKLFF.